These 29 T cell receptor beta chains were all obtained from the same sample, sequenced in a study of blood T cell repertoires in COVID-19. The assay was immunoSEQ multiplex PCR, and TCRdb's table has in-frame clones only and misses some. The sample lists around 200,000 clones, around 82% occurring once. The sequenced material came from peripheral blood. The source is a man aged 50 to 59 with active or convalescent COVID-19.

This clone was detected only a few times. The chain has TRBV28 and TRBJ1-5; no firm D call. Germline CDR1 and CDR2: MDHEN and SYDVKM. V was cut by 3 bases and J by 9 bases, with 15 bases left in between. This CDR3 region has 14 residues. The CDR3 sequence: CASSLAGNVGPQHF. CDR3 nucleotides: TGTGCCAGCAGTTTGGCCGGGAACGTAGGGCCCCAGCATTTT.

The chain recombines TRBV7-2 with TRBJ1-5; D gene uncertain. CDR1 is SGHTA, CDR2 FQGNSA, per germline. Trimming stripped 5 bases from V and 2 bases from J, with 10 bases between. The CDR3 has 14 residues. The CDR3 reads CASSLTARNQPQHF. The CDR3 DNA follows: TGTGCCAGCAGCCTCACAGCCCGCAATCAGCCCCAGCATTTT.

This clone was counted once. This rearrangement joins TRBV27 to TRBJ2-3; possibly TRBD1 for D (5 bases). CDR3 length equals 14 residues. Trimming pared 8 bases from V and 2 bases from J, leaving 14 bases between. Germline loops: CDR1 MNHEY, CDR2 SMNVEV (reference sequence). The CDR3 is CASGKGLDTDTQYF. The CDR3 bases are TGTGCCAGCGGTAAGGGGTTAGACACAGATACGCAGTATTTT.

The count of this clone is one. This chain connects TRBV18 to TRBJ2-1; 12 nucleotides align to TRBD2. V shed 0 bases, J shed 0 bases, and the junction held 9 bases outside the gene matches. This CDR3 has 20 amino acids. The germline V gene has CDR1 KGHSH and CDR2 LQKENI. As DNA, the CDR3 is TGTGCCAGCTCACCACCGGGGGCGAGGACTAGCGGGATCTCCTACAATGAGCAGTTCTTC. This encodes CASSPPGARTSGISYNEQFF.

This chain joins TRBV27 and TRBJ2-3, with TRBD1 matching over 9 bases. From germline, CDR1 is MNHEY and CDR2 SMNVEV (reference sequence). V was clipped by 0 bases and J by 4 bases; unmatched bases: 2. This CDR3 is built from 15 residues. The CDR3 sequence: CASSLSDRGPDTQYF. In nucleotides, the CDR3 is TGTGCCAGCAGTTTATCGGACAGGGGACCAGATACGCAGTATTTT.

This chain uses TRBV13 with TRBJ1-1; 7 nucleotides match TRBD1. The CDR3 runs 17 residues. CDR1 and CDR2 from the germline V gene are PRHDT and FYEKMQ (reference sequence). After removal of 2 bases from V and 1 base from J, the junction contained 10 bases not matched to a gene. The CDR3 loop reads CASSLKGAANQNTEAFF. CDR3 DNA: TGTGCCAGCAGCTTAAAGGGGGCAGCAAACCAGAACACTGAAGCTTTCTTT.

The chain couples TRBV7-6 to TRBJ2-7; D might be TRBD2 (6 bases). Germline CDR1 SGHVS, CDR2 FNYEAQ. The CDR3 consists of 16 residues. V lost 3 bases and J 5 bases, leaving 20 bases between the germline ends. CDR3 sequence (DNA): TGTGCCAGCAGCTTGGCCGCCAATGGAGGGATACACGAGCAGTACTTC. This gives the protein CASSLAANGGIHEQYF.

V and J are TRBV27 and TRBJ1-2, with TRBD1 matching over 7 bases. The CDR3 has 14 residues. Germline trimming cut 5 bases from V and 10 bases from J; bases unmatched to any gene: 13. CDR1 and CDR2 from the germline V gene are MNHEY and SMNVEV (reference sequence). The DNA of the CDR3 is TGTGCCAGCAGTGCGGAACAGGGGATGGGCTACTACACCTTC. Protein: CASSAEQGMGYYTF.

The chain links TRBV19 to TRBJ1-4; D might be TRBD1 (5 bases). The CDR3 sequence is 16 residues long. The ends were cut back, 8 bases at V and 3 bases at J, with 19 bases in the middle. CDR1 LNHDA and CDR2 SQIVND come from the germline V gene (reference sequence). As DNA, the CDR3 is TGTGCCAGTGCCCTCGGGACTTCTCGGGCTAATGAAAAACTGTTTTTT. Its protein is CASALGTSRANEKLFF.

V is TRBV11-2 and J is TRBJ2-1; D may be TRBD2 (6 bases). This CDR3 has 13 amino acids. Germline V gene sequence: CDR1 SGHAT, CDR2 FQNNGV. V was pared by 5 bases and J by 3 bases, with 8 bases between. CDR3 DNA: TGTGCCAGCAGCCGGACTATCTACAATGAGCAGTTCTTC. Residues: CASSRTIYNEQFF.

This sequence joins TRBV14 and TRBJ2-1; 7 bases align to TRBD2. The CDR3 runs 17 residues. Germline CDR1 is SGHDN and CDR2 is FVKESK. Unmatched junction bases numbered 8, after V lost 3 bases and J lost 0 bases. The CDR3 DNA follows: TGTGCCAGCAGCCATGATTTCGCGGGGGACTCCTACAATGAGCAGTTCTTC. Amino acids: CASSHDFAGDSYNEQFF.

The chain uses TRBV28 and TRBJ1-5; weak D call: TRBD1 (5 bases). CDR1 is MDHEN and CDR2 is SYDVKM in the germline V gene. This CDR3 region has 16 residues. The V and J ends lost 2 bases and 5 bases respectively, with 16 bases between them. CDR3 in amino acids: CASSLAGFQGYQPQHF. DNA for the CDR3: TGTGCCAGCAGTTTAGCGGGGTTTCAGGGCTATCAGCCCCAGCATTTT.

The chain has TRBV27 and TRBJ1-4; D unresolved. V was clipped by 3 bases and J by 10 bases, with 12 bases between them. Looked up from germline, CDR1 is MNHEY and CDR2 is SMNVEV (reference sequence). The CDR3 is made up of 13 amino acids. The CDR3 coding sequence is TGTGCCAGCAGTTTCGGCGTGGCGGGAAAACTGTTTTTT. Protein product: CASSFGVAGKLFF.

The chain couples TRBV9 to TRBJ1-1, with D possibly TRBD1 on 5 matching bases. Per germline, CDR1 SGDLS and CDR2 YYNGEE. CDR3 length: 14 residues. With 7 bases removed from V and 0 bases from J, the gap between germline ends came to 13 bases. The CDR3 reads CASSTGLLNTEAFF. CDR3 DNA sequence: TGTGCCAGCTCGACGGGACTCCTGAACACTGAAGCTTTCTTT.

The chain links TRBV2 to TRBJ2-6, with 9 positions matching TRBD1. Trimming took 2 bases from V and 1 from J; bases not matched to a gene: 6. The CDR3 covers 18 residues. In germline, CDR1 is SNHLY, CDR2 FYNNEI. CDR3 loop: CASSERVQGASGANVLTF. For the CDR3, the DNA is TGTGCCAGCAGTGAAAGGGTACAGGGGGCGTCTGGGGCCAACGTCCTGACTTTC.

Here the CDR3 reads CASSLELSASGNTIYF. In DNA, the CDR3 is TGTGCCAGCAGCTTAGAGTTAAGCGCCTCTGGAAACACCATATATTTT. The chain has TRBV7-9 and TRBJ1-3; D remains unclear. The germline CDR1 and CDR2 sequences are SEHNR and FQNEAQ (reference sequence). V dropped 1 base and J dropped 0 bases, with 10 bases sitting between them. The CDR3 covers 16 residues. The whole variable domain, filled in from reference TRBV7-9 and TRBJ1-3, reads DTGVSQNPRHKITKRGQNVTFRCDPISEHNRLYWYRQTLGQGPEFLTYFQNEAQLEKSRLLSDRFSAERPKGSFSTLEIQRTEQGDSAMYLCASSLELSASGNTIYFGEGSWLTVV.

The rearrangement joins TRBV27 to TRBJ2-1; D not certain. Germline CDR1 is MNHEY and CDR2 is SMNVEV (reference sequence). V gave up 3 bases and J gave up 4 bases, with 10 bases separating them. This CDR3 region has 14 residues. The CDR3 bases are TGTGCCAGCAGTTTGCGCTCACTTTACAATGAGCAGTTCTTC. Translation: CASSLRSLYNEQFF.

V gene TRBV2 combines with J gene TRBJ1-1, with D tentatively TRBD1 (5 bases). There are 14 residues in the CDR3. Germline-derived CDR1 and CDR2 are SNHLY and FYNNEI. Between the trimmed V and J ends, which lost 2 bases and 11 bases, there was a span of 18 bases. The CDR3: CASSEQLGGLSAFF. CDR3 DNA: TGTGCCAGCAGTGAACAGCTCGGGGGTCTGAGCGCTTTCTTT.

The chain carries TRBV27 and TRBJ2-3; 8 bases match TRBD2. Germline V lookup: CDR1 MNHEY, CDR2 SMNVEV (reference sequence). V trimming: 5 bases; J trimming: 3 bases; junction bases outside the gene matches: 10. The CDR3 consists of 16 residues. CDR3 nucleotide sequence: TGTGCCAGCAGTAAGGCAACGGCGGGGGGAACAGATACGCAGTATTTT. This sequence encodes CASSKATAGGTDTQYF.

V is TRBV2 and J is TRBJ2-1; 10 bases map to TRBD2. V shed 6 bases, J shed 9 bases, and the junction held 11 bases outside the gene matches. This CDR3 region has 15 residues. The V gene's germline CDR1 is SNHLY and CDR2 FYNNEI. As DNA, the CDR3 is TGTGCCAGCAGCCGCAGCGGGGGGGTCGTCGGTGAGCAGTTCTTC. It translates to CASSRSGGVVGEQFF.

This chain uses TRBV6-9 with TRBJ2-1; the D gene is possibly TRBD2 (5 bases). Per the germline V gene, CDR1 is MNHGY and CDR2 is SVAAGI. V was shortened by 8 bases and J by 4 bases, with 15 bases between the two germline ends. The CDR3 loop spans 14 amino acids. DNA of the CDR3: TGTGCCAGCCCGCCGGGGTCGGGATACAATGAGCAGTTCTTC. Translated: CASPPGSGYNEQFF.

The genes are TRBV19 and TRBJ2-2, with D maybe TRBD2 (6 bases). CDR1 and CDR2 (germline): LNHDA, SQIVND (reference sequence). This CDR3 has 15 residues. Trimming removed 5 bases at V and 7 bases at J, with 17 bases between. The chain's CDR3 is CASSSGGTSGGELFF. CDR3 nucleotide sequence: TGTGCCAGTAGTTCGGGCGGGACCTCGGGCGGGGAGCTGTTTTTT. Variable domain in full (rest from reference TRBV19 and TRBJ2-2): DGGITQSPKYLFRKEGQNVTLSCEQNLNHDAMYWYRQDPGQGLRLIYYSQIVNDFQKGDIAEGYSVSREKKESFPLTVTSAQKNPTAFYLCASSSGGTSGGELFFGEGSRLTVL.

The rearrangement joins TRBV3-1 (or the pseudogene TRBV3-2) to TRBJ2-1; tentative D call: TRBD1 (5 bases). The CDR3 covers 16 residues. V dropped 4 bases and J dropped 3 bases, with 16 bases sitting between them. CDR1 is LGHDT and CDR2 is YNNKEL in the germline V gene (reference sequence). DNA of the CDR3: TGTGCCAGCAGCCCGATCGACAGACTTGTCTACAATGAGCAGTTCTTC. Translating it yields CASSPIDRLVYNEQFF.

The genes are TRBV7-9 and TRBJ2-3; 7 nucleotides agree with TRBD2. The junction had 15 bases not matched to a gene; V was cut back by 3 bases and J by 6 bases. The germline V gene has CDR1 SEHNR and CDR2 FQNEAQ (reference sequence). CDR3 length equals 17 residues. The CDR3 region is CASSFPRAGDLGDTQYF. CDR3 in DNA: TGTGCCAGCAGCTTCCCTAGGGCGGGGGACCTCGGGGATACGCAGTATTTT.

J is TRBJ2-3 and V is TRBV6-4; D perhaps matches TRBD1 (6 bases). V was clipped by 0 bases and J by 3 bases, with 16 bases between them. There are 17 residues in the CDR3. Germline V lookup: CDR1 MRHNA, CDR2 SNTAGT. DNA for the CDR3: TGTGCCAGCAGTGACTCGAGGTCAGGGGTCGGGACAGATACGCAGTATTTT. Amino acids: CASSDSRSGVGTDTQYF.

The chain couples TRBV10-3 to TRBJ1-5, with 8 bases identical to TRBD1. Germline V gives CDR1 ENHRY, CDR2 SYGVKD. The J segment lost 0 bases and the V segment lost 8 bases, leaving 3 bases of the junction unmatched. This CDR3 is 14 amino acids long. CDR3 protein: CAIGTGLSNQPQHF. Written as DNA, the CDR3 is TGTGCCATCGGGACAGGTCTTAGCAATCAGCCCCAGCATTTT.

This chain connects TRBV2 to TRBJ2-2, with D maybe TRBD2 (5 bases). V was pared by 7 bases and J by 0 bases, with 12 bases between. Germline CDR1 is SNHLY and CDR2 is FYNNEI. This CDR3 spans 15 amino acids. The CDR3 DNA follows: TGTGCCAGCACGAATCAGCGGTCGAACACCGGGGAGCTGTTTTTT. Translated, it gives CASTNQRSNTGELFF.

The V call is TRBV15, the J call TRBJ2-5, with TRBD2 matching 8 bases. CDR3 size: 13 residues. Germline V gene sequence: CDR1 LNHNV, CDR2 YYDKDF (reference sequence). The junction had 4 bases not matched to a gene; V was cut back by 8 bases and J by 2 bases. CDR3 protein: CATGAGGQETQYF. The CDR3 DNA sequence: TGTGCCACCGGGGCGGGAGGACAAGAGACCCAGTACTTC.

The chain has TRBV12-3 or TRBV12-4 and TRBJ2-1; unclear D gene. This CDR3 is 13 amino acids long. The ends were cut back, 5 bases at V and 6 bases at J, with 11 bases in the middle. For the CDR3, the DNA is TGTGCCAGCAGTCCCACCCTCGGCAATGAGCAGTTCTTC. As protein: CASSPTLGNEQFF.